The clone carrying this T cell receptor (beta chain) was recorded only once. Its antigen is currently unknown. The sample belongs to a study of cytomegalovirus exposure and HLA in healthy donors. Study-wide points: Specificity of a few CMV-associated chains for CMV antigens was verified in vitro. A previous analysis found most TCR beta V segments productive roughly 87% or roughly 30% of the time.

Use of 60 Vbeta and 13 Jbeta primers characterized the PCR. Using immunoSEQ multiplex PCR, the repertoire was profiled, and TCRdb retains in-frame clones only, with some absent. Here the sample spans 150,000 to 200,000 clones, around 76% being singletons. Germline CDR1 is SGHNT and CDR2 is YYREEE (reference sequence). V was trimmed by 4 bases and J by 4 bases, leaving 9 bases between them. The CDR3 is made up of 14 amino acids. The receptor's source is a female donor in good health and CMV-seronegative. The V call is TRBV5-4, the J call TRBJ1-6; D is uncertain. Sequencing was carried out using PBMCs. CDR3 DNA sequence: TGTGCCAGCAGCCCCCGGGAGTATAATTCACCCCTCCACTTT. Protein: CASSPREYNSPLHF.